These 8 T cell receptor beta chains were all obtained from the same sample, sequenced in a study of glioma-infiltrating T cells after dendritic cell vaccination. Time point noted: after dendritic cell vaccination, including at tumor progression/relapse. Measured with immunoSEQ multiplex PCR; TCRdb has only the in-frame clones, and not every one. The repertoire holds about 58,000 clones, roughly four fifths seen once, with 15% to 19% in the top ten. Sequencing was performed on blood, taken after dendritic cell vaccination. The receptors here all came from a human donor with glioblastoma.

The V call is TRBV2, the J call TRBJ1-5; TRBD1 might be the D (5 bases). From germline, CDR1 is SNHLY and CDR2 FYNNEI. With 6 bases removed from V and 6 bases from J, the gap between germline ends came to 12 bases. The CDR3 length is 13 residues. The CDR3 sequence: CASRGGVGQPQHF. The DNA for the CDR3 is TGTGCCAGCAGGGGGGGGGTGGGTCAGCCCCAGCATTTT.

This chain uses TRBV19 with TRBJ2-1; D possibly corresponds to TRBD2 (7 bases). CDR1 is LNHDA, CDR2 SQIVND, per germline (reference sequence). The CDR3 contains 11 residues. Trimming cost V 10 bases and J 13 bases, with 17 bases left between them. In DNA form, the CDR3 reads TGTGCCACCGAATCCGGGGGGCCCCAGTTCTTC. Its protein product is CATESGGPQFF.

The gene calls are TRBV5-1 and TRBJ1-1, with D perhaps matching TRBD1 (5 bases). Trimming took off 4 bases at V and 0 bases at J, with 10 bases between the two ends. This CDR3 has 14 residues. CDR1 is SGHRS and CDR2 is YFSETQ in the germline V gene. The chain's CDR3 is CASSQWTLNTEAFF. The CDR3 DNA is TGCGCCAGCAGCCAATGGACATTGAACACTGAAGCTTTCTTT.

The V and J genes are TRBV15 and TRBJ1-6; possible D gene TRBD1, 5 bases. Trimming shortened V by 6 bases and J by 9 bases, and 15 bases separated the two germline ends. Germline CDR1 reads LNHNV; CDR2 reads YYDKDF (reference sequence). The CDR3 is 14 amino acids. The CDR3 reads CATRRREGVSPLHF. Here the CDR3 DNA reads TGTGCCACCAGAAGGAGAGAAGGGGTTTCACCCCTCCACTTT.

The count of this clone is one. CDR3 region: CASIKGDTEAFF. In DNA form, the CDR3 reads TGTGCCAGCATCAAAGGGGACACTGAAGCTTTCTTT. The chain is built from TRBV6-5 and TRBJ1-1; possibly TRBD1 for D (5 bases). Germline V gives CDR1 MNHEY, CDR2 SVGAGI. CDR3 length: 12 amino acids. Trimming shortened V by 7 bases and J by 3 bases, and 9 bases separated the two germline ends.

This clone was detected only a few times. The CDR3 region is CAWSRDMMNTEAFF. CDR3 sequence (DNA): TGTGCCTGGAGTCGAGACATGATGAACACTGAAGCTTTCTTT. This chain uses TRBV30 with TRBJ1-1; D uncertain. Trimming took 2 bases from V and 0 from J, leaving 10 bases between them. Germline CDR1 and CDR2: GTSNPN and SVGIG (reference sequence). This CDR3 is built from 14 residues.

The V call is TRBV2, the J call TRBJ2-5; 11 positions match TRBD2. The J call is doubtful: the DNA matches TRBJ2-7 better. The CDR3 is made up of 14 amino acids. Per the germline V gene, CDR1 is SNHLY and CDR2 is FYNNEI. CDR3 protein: CASTPRTSGYEQYF. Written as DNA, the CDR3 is TGTGCCAGCACCCCTCGGACTAGCGGGTACGAGCAGTACTTC.

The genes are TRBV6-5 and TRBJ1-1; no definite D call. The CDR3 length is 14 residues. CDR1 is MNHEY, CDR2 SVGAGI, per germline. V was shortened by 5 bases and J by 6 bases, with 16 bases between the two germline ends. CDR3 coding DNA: TGTGCCAGCAGTGAACCCTCCCGCACGGCTGAAGCTTTCTTT. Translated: CASSEPSRTAEAFF.